This T cell receptor (beta chain) came from a study of spatial heterogeneity in lung cancer. In the study overall: Across the raw uncorrected reads, a unique TCR and UMI combination was observed, on average, more than ten times.

The presence of a unique molecular identifier marked each TCR cDNA molecule. TCRdb reprocessed the 5' RACE reads with MiXCR, giving one entry per CDR3 protein. Here the sample spans 85,000 to 100,000 distinct CDR3 sequences, approximately 12% being singletons. The time point: sample taken at primary tumor resection. Unsorted whole RNA of tumor, nontumor lung or frozen PBMC was sequenced. Sequences were derived from PBMCs, sampled at surgery. The sequence was obtained from a male donor with early-stage non-small cell lung cancer.

CDR3 sequence reads: CASSLAGDRGNSPLHF. The CDR3 bases are TGTGCCAGCAGCTTAGCGGGGGACAGGGGGAATTCACCCCTCCACTTT. This rearrangement joins TRBV7-9 to TRBJ1-6; 11 positions agree with TRBD1. The CDR3 is 16 residues long. V shed 0 bases and J 7 bases; nucleotides not matched to a gene: 2. Germline V gene data show CDR1 as SEHNR and CDR2 as FQNEAQ (reference sequence).